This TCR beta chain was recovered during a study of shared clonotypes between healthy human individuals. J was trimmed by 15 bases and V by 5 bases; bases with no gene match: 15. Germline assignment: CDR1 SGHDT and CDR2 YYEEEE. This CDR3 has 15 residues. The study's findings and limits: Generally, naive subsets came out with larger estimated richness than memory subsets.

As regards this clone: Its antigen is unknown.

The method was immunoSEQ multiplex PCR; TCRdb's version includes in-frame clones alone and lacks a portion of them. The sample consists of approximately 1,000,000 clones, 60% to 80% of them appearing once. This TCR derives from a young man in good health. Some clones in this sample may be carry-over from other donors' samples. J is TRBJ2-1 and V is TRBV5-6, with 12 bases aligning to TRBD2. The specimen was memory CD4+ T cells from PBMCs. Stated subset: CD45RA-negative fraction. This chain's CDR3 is CASSRRTSGVKGPFF. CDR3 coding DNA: TGTGCCAGCAGTCGCCGGACTAGCGGGGTCAAAGGACCGTTCTTC.